These T cell receptor beta chains were read from a single sample in a study of vaccination and CD4 T cells after COVID-19. No antigen is known for these receptors. TCRdb used MiXCR to reprocess the PCR reads, holding one entry per CDR3 protein. This sample has around 20,000 distinct CDR3 sequences, with approximately 67% found just once. Specimen: CD4+ T cells from blood, cultured in vitro. The receptors were gathered from a human donor who had recovered from COVID-19. The CDR3 runs from the conserved cysteine through the conserved F or W. Each record gives: J gene, D gene, clone size, V gene, CDR3 DNA, CDR3 protein. The D gene is left open where the match is weak. The listing skips clone size in some rows; elsewhere it reads once, few, many or a size class.

>TRBJ1-6|NA|few|TRBV20-1
TGCAGTGCTACCCGCGGGGGGGCTGGTGATTCACCCCTCCACTTT
CSATRGGAGDSPLHF
>TRBJ2-4|NA|few|TRBV20-1
TGCAGTGCTAGAGATCAAACGACTCAGTACTTC
CSARDQTTQYF
>TRBJ2-5|NA|few|TRBV27
TGTGCCAGCAGTTACTGGGGTGGGACTGGGGCCCAAGAGACCCAGTACTTC
CASSYWGGTGAQETQYF
>TRBJ2-5|NA|NA|TRBV30
TGTGCCTGGAGCGCCTCACCGGGTGAAGAGACCCAGTACTTC
CAWSASPGEETQYF
>TRBJ2-3|TRBD1|NA|TRBV7-2
TGTGCCAGCAGCTTAGTTCAGGCGAGGGGGCGACTCACAGATACGCAGTATTTT
CASSLVQARGRLTDTQYF
>TRBJ1-1|TRBD1|NA|TRBV5-1
TGCGCCAGCAGCTTAAGCCGGGACAGGGGGCGCGGCACTGAAGCTTTCTTT
CASSLSRDRGRGTEAFF
>TRBJ2-5|TRBD2|NA|TRBV7-9
TGTGCCAGCAGCACCTACAAGGGGACTAGACAGACCCAGTACTTC
CASSTYKGTRQTQYF
>TRBJ1-2|TRBD1|NA|TRBV7-9
TGTGCCAGCAGCTTGCAGACAGGGGGCTATGGCTACACCTTC
CASSLQTGGYGYTF
>TRBJ1-1|NA|NA|TRBV28
TGTGCCAGCAGTTTAATTCCAGGCTCGGGCACTGAAGCTTTCTTT
CASSLIPGSGTEAFF
>TRBJ2-7|NA|NA|TRBV6-1
TGTGCCAGCAGACCTATGTTGAGCTCCTACGAGCAGTACTTC
CASRPMLSSYEQYF
>TRBJ2-3|TRBD2|once|TRBV11-2
TGTGCCAGCAGCTTAAAAGTCGGGGGAGGGCCAAATACGCAGTATTTT
CASSLKVGGGPNTQYF
>TRBJ1-6|TRBD1|NA|TRBV6-1
TGTGCCAGCAGACCCGGCAGGGGGCCTGATTCACCCCTCCACTTT
CASRPGRGPDSPLHF
>TRBJ2-3|NA|NA|TRBV11-2
TGTGCCAGCAGCTTATTCCCGGCAGGCAGCTACACAGATACGCAGTATTTT
CASSLFPAGSYTDTQYF
>TRBJ1-2|NA|NA|TRBV6-5
TGTGCCAGCAGTTTCAGGGCTGGCTACACCTTC
CASSFRAGYTF
>TRBJ1-2|NA|NA|TRBV7-8
TGTGCCAGCAGCTTAGCGCTCGGGACGGGGACCTATGGCTACACCTTC
CASSLALGTGTYGYTF
>TRBJ1-1|NA|NA|TRBV7-2
TGTGCCAGCAGCCCCCAGGGATTAAGGATCACTGAAGCTTTCTTT
CASSPQGLRITEAFF
>TRBJ2-7|NA|NA|TRBV6-1
TGTGCCAGCAGTCGCGAGCGGGCTGGGTACGAGCAGTACTTC
CASSRERAGYEQYF
>TRBJ1-1|NA|few|TRBV6-1
TGTGCCAGCAGTAAAACCCTGGGACTGAACACTGAAGCTTTCTTT
CASSKTLGLNTEAFF
>TRBJ1-5|NA|few|TRBV21-1
TGTGCCAGCAGCAAAGAGGTTAGGTGCTACCGCCATCAGCCCCAGCATTTT
CASSKEVRCYRHQPQHF
>TRBJ1-2|NA|NA|TRBV6-1
TGTGCCAGCAAGCGAGCTACAGGCTCCAGCTATGGCTACACCTTC
CASKRATGSSYGYTF
>TRBJ1-1|NA|NA|TRBV28
TGTGCCTCCCTCTCGGAGAGGAACACTGAAGCTTTCTTT
CASLSERNTEAFF
>TRBJ2-1|TRBD2|NA|TRBV6-2/TRBV6-3
TGTGCCAGCTTTTCTCGGGAGGGCCTAGGGAATGAGCAGTTCTTC
CASFSREGLGNEQFF
>TRBJ1-6|NA|NA|TRBV7-2
TGTGCCAGCAGCTTCGTCACAGGTTCTTTCTCCTATAATTCACCCCTCCACTTT
CASSFVTGSFSYNSPLHF
>TRBJ1-6|TRBD1|NA|TRBV5-1
TGCGCCAGCCGTCGGGACAGCGCAGGAGATTCACCCCTCCACTTT
CASRRDSAGDSPLHF
>TRBJ2-7|NA|once|TRBV7-2
TGTGCCAGCAGCTCCCGTGGCGGAGAGCAGTACTTC
CASSSRGGEQYF
>TRBJ2-2|TRBD2|NA|TRBV7-9
TGTGCCAGCAGCAATTTCACTAGCGGCCGCACCGGGGAGCTGTTTTTT
CASSNFTSGRTGELFF
>TRBJ1-5|NA|NA|TRBV20-1
TGCAGTGCTAGAGCTCAATCGGTGGGAGGGGCCCTACTAAATCAGCCCCAGCATTTT
CSARAQSVGGALLNQPQHF
>TRBJ1-2|NA|NA|TRBV7-3
TGTGCCAGCAGCTTAAGCCCCCAGACCGGAGGCGGCTACACCTTC
CASSLSPQTGGGYTF
>TRBJ2-5|NA|few|TRBV2
TGTGCCAGCAGTGTAGGCGGGGAGACCCAGTACTTC
CASSVGGETQYF
>TRBJ2-3|NA|NA|TRBV7-9
TGTGCCAGCAGCCGTGGAGGGCCCACCTCAGATACGCAGTATTTT
CASSRGGPTSDTQYF
>TRBJ1-1|NA|NA|TRBV7-2
TGTGCCAGCAGCTCTGGCATGAACACTGAAGCTTTCTTT
CASSSGMNTEAFF
>TRBJ2-7|NA|NA|TRBV4-1
TGCGCCAGCAGCCCCCAGAGGGGGGTGGGCGAGCAGTACTTC
CASSPQRGVGEQYF
>TRBJ2-5|TRBD1|NA|TRBV27
TGTGCCAGCAGGCGGACAGGGGAAGAGACCCAGTACTTC
CASRRTGEETQYF
>TRBJ1-2|NA|NA|TRBV4-1
TGCGCCAGCAGCCAAGCAGGGGACGGCTCCTATGGCTACACCTTC
CASSQAGDGSYGYTF
>TRBJ1-5|NA|NA|TRBV6-1
TGTGCCAGCAGTAGAACAAGACAGAGCAATCAGCCCCAGCATTTT
CASSRTRQSNQPQHF
>TRBJ2-5|NA|large|TRBV21-1
TGTGCCAGCAGTTTGTGGGGTAAGGAGACCCAGTACTTC
CASSLWGKETQYF
>TRBJ2-2|NA|NA|TRBV19
TGTGCCAGTAGTATAGTAAGAACCGGGGAGCTGTTTTTT
CASSIVRTGELFF
>TRBJ2-3|TRBD1|NA|TRBV23-1
TGCGCCAGCAGTCAATCGACAGGAAGGGGGCAATATTTT
CASSQSTGRGQYF
>TRBJ2-5|NA|once|TRBV7-2
TGTGCCAGCAGTTTCGGGACTTTACAAGAGACCCAGTACTTC
CASSFGTLQETQYF
>TRBJ1-2|NA|NA|TRBV2
TGTGCCAGCAGGACCGGGACACCACCCTCGGGGCTAAAAACCTTC
CASRTGTPPSGLKTF
>TRBJ1-2|NA|NA|TRBV18
NA
CASSQTSVYFCAISAVGGQGYTF